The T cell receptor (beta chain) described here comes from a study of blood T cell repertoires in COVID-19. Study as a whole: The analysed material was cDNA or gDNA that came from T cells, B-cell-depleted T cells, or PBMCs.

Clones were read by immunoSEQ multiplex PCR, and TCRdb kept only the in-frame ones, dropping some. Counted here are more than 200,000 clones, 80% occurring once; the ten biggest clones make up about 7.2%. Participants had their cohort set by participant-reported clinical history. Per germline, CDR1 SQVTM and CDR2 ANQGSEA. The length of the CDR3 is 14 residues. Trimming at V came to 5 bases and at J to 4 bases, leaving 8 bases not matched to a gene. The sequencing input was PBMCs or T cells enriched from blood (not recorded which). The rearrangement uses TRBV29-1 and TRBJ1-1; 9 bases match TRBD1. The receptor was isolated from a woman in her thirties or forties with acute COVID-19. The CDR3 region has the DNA TGCAGCGTTTATAAAACAGGGGGCGGCACTGAAGCTTTCTTT. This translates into CSVYKTGGGTEAFF.